One and the same sample provided the 5 T cell receptor beta chains below, sequenced in a study of blood T cell repertoires in COVID-19 (dated by TCRdb to the early 2020s). The library came from the immunoSEQ multiplex PCR assay. This immuneACCESS table, as held by TCRdb, lists in-frame sequences with V and J called but not all clones. Of the missing ones, under half trace to an unresolved V gene in checked studies; the others have no known cause. Counted in this sample were 140,000 to 150,000 clones; about 80% of them appeared once. In total, the top ten clones hold roughly 17% of the sample. Material: peripheral blood. The receptors come from a man in his forties or fifties with acute or convalescent COVID-19.

The J gene is TRBJ1-1, the V gene TRBV24-1, with 7 bases matching TRBD1. Germline-derived CDR1 and CDR2 are KGHDR and SFDVKD. The CDR3 covers 16 residues. J lost 1 base, V lost 0 bases, and 4 bases had no gene match. For the CDR3, the DNA is TGTGCCACCAGTGATTTGAGGGGGCAAAGGAACACTGAAGCTTTCTTT. It is translated as CATSDLRGQRNTEAFF.

This clone was seen many times. The rearrangement uses TRBV19 and TRBJ1-3; no definite D call. The germline CDR1 and CDR2 sequences are LNHDA and SQIVND (reference sequence). V lost 9 bases, J lost 3 bases, and 9 bases lay in between. The CDR3 consists of 12 residues. CDR3 loop: CASGVFGNTIYF. The DNA of the CDR3 is TGTGCCAGCGGGGTATTTGGAAACACCATATATTTT.

This clone was counted between two and nine times. The V and J genes are TRBV29-1 and TRBJ1-6, with 7 bases aligning to TRBD1. CDR1 is SQVTM and CDR2 is ANQGSEA in the germline V gene. V was pared by 7 bases and J by 7 bases, with 7 bases of the junction left unmatched. The CDR3 has 13 amino acids. Written as DNA, the CDR3 is TGCAGCGCCCACCCGGGACAGAATTCACCCCTCCACTTT. Its translation: CSAHPGQNSPLHF.

Only one count was recorded for this clone. The sample carries other DNA sequences with the same CDR3. The rearrangement links TRBV5-1 to TRBJ1-2, with TRBD1 matching over 11 bases. This CDR3 has 13 amino acids. V was clipped by 4 bases and J by 8 bases; unmatched bases: 4. Germline V gene lookup returns CDR1 SGHRS and CDR2 YFSETQ. The DNA of the CDR3 is TGCGCCAGCAGCCCAAGGACAGGGGGCGGCTACACCTTC. It encodes CASSPRTGGGYTF.

The chain employs TRBV2 and TRBJ1-2, with D perhaps matching TRBD1 (5 bases). V lost 8 bases and J lost 7, with 14 bases in between. The germline V gene has CDR1 SNHLY and CDR2 FYNNEI. The CDR3 loop spans 12 amino acids. CDR3 nucleotides: TGTGCCAGCGGGACTGGATTCAGTGGCTACACCTTC. Its translation is CASGTGFSGYTF.